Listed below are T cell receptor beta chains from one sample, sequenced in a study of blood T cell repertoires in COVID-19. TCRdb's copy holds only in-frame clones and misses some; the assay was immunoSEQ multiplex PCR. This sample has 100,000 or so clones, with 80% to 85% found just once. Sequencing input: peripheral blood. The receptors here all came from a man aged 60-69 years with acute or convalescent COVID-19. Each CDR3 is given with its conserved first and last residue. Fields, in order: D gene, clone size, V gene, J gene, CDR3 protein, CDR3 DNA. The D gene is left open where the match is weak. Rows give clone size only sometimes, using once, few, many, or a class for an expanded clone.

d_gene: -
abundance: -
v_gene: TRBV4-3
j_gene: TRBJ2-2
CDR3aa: CASSLRDYTGELFF
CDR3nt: TGCGCCAGCAGCTTGCGGGACTACACCGGGGAGCTGTTTTTT

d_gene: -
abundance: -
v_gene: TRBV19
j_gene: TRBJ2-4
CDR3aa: CASSLNEGGLARDIQYF
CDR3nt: TGTGCCAGTAGTCTCAATGAAGGAGGGCTAGCGAGAGACATTCAGTACTTC

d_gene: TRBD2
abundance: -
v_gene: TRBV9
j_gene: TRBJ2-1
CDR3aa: CASSEGLENGEQFF
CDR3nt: TGTGCCAGCAGCGAGGGACTAGAGAATGGTGAGCAGTTCTTC

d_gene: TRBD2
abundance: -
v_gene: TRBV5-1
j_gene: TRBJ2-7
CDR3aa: CASSSPGAGVSYEQYF
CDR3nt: TGCGCCAGCAGCTCTCCCGGGGCGGGGGTCTCCTACGAGCAGTACTTC

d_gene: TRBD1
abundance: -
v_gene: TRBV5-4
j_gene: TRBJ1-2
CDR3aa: CASSDPGQDLLNYGYTF
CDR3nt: TGTGCCAGCAGCGATCCGGGACAGGACCTACTTAACTATGGCTACACCTTC

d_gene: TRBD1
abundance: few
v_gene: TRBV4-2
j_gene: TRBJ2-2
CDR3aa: CASSFPGQGGIAGELFF
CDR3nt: TGTGCCAGCAGCTTCCCGGGACAGGGGGGAATAGCCGGGGAGCTGTTTTTT

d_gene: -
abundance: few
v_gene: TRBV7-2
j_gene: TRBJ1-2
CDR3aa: CASSLAGQGPNYGYTF
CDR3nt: TGTGCCAGCAGCTTAGCAGGTCAGGGTCCTAACTATGGCTACACCTTC

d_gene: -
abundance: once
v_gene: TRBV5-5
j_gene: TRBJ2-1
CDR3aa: CASSLEPGEQFF
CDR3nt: TGTGCCAGCAGCTTGGAGCCCGGGGAGCAGTTCTTC

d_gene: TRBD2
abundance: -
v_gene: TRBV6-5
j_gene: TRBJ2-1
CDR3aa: CASSYSIGRAYNEQFF
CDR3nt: TGTGCCAGCAGTTACTCGATCGGGAGGGCCTACAATGAGCAGTTCTTC

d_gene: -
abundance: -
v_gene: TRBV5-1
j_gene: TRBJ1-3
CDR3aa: CASSLVHYRGSSGNTIYF
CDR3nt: TGCGCCAGCAGCTTGGTACATTATCGGGGGAGCTCTGGAAACACCATATATTTT

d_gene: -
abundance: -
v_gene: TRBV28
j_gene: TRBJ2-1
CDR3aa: CASSTGRNEQFF
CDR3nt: TGTGCCAGCAGTACAGGGAGAAATGAGCAGTTCTTC

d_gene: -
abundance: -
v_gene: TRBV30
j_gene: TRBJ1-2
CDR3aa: CAWSGGGYGYTF
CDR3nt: TGTGCCTGGAGTGGCGGAGGCTATGGCTACACCTTC

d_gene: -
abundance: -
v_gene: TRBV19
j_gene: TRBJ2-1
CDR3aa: CASSIGYSNEQFF
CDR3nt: TGTGCCAGTAGTATAGGATATAGCAATGAGCAGTTCTTC

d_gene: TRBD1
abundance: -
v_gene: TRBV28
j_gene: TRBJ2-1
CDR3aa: CASSFNRGLSSYNEQFF
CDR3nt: TGTGCCAGCAGTTTTAACAGGGGGCTAAGCTCCTACAATGAGCAGTTCTTC

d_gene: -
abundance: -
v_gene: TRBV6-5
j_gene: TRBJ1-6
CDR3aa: CASSYSRYNSPLHF
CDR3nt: TGTGCCAGCAGTTACTCGCGGTATAATTCACCCCTCCACTTT

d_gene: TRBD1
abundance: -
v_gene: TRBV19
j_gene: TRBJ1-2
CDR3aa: CASSAQDRGPHGYTF
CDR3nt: TGTGCCAGTAGTGCCCAGGACAGGGGTCCCCATGGCTACACCTTC

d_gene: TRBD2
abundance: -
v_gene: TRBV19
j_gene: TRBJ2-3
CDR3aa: CASTPKREGYPYTQYF
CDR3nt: TGTGCCTCCACCCCGAAGCGGGAGGGTTACCCTTATACGCAGTATTTT

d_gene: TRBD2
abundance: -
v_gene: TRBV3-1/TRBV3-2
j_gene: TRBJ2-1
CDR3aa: CASSPWASGSNEQFF
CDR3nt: TGTGCCAGCAGCCCCTGGGCTAGCGGGAGCAATGAGCAGTTCTTC

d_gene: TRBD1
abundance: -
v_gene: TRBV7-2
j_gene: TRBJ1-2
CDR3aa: CASSLVWDRAGYTF
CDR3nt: TGTGCCAGCAGCTTAGTCTGGGACAGGGCTGGCTACACCTTC

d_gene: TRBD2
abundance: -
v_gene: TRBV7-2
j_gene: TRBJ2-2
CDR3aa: CASSLGLAGSRELFF
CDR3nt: TGTGCCAGCAGCCTGGGACTAGCGGGTTCTAGGGAGCTGTTTTTT

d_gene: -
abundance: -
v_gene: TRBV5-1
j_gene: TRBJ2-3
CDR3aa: CASSLDGQSTDTQYF
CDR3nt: TGCGCCAGCAGCTTGGATGGACAGTCGACAGATACGCAGTATTTT

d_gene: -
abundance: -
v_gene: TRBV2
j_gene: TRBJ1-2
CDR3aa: CASPVGRAGYGYTF
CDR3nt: TGTGCCAGCCCAGTTGGGAGAGCTGGCTATGGCTACACCTTC

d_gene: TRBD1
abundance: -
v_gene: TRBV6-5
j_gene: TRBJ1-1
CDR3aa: CASSYGGTGTAFF
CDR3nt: TGTGCCAGCAGTTACGGCGGGACAGGGACAGCTTTCTTT

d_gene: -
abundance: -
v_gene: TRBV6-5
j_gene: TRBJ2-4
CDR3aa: CAIADWLAKNIQYF
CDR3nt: TGTGCCATTGCGGACTGGCTAGCCAAAAACATTCAGTACTTC

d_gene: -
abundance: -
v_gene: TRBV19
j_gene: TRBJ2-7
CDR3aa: CASSIQPRYEQYF
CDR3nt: TGTGCCAGTAGTATACAACCTAGGTACGAGCAGTACTTC

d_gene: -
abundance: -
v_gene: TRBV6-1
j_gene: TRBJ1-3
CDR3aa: CASSEGATRNTIYF
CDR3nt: TGTGCCAGCAGTGAAGGGGCGACTAGGAACACCATATATTTT

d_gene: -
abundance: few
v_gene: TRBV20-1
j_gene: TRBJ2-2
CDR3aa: CSAIDTNTGELFF
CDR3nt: TGCAGTGCTATTGATACGAACACCGGGGAGCTGTTTTTT

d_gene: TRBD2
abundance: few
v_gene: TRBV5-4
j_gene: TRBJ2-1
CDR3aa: CASSLNSGRGLSSYNEQFF
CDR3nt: TGTGCCAGCAGTTTGAATAGCGGGAGGGGGTTGAGCTCCTACAATGAGCAGTTCTTC

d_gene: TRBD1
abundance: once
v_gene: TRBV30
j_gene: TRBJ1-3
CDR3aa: CAWDQGASSGNTIYF
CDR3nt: TGTGCCTGGGACCAGGGGGCCTCCTCTGGAAACACCATATATTTT

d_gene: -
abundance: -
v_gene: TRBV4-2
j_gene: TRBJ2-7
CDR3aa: CASSQGRPGDEQYF
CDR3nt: TGTGCCAGCAGCCAAGGCAGGCCCGGGGACGAGCAGTACTTC

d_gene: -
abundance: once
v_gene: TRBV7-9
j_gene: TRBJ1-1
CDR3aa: CASSSDITTEAFF
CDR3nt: TGTGCCAGCAGCTCGGACATTACTACTGAAGCTTTCTTT

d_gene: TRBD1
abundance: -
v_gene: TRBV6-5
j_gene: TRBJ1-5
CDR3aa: CASSSDRGNQPQHF
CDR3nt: TGTGCCAGCAGTTCTGACAGGGGCAATCAGCCCCAGCATTTT

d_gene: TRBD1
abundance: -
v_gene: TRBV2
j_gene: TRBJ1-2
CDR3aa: CASSQEGGDGYTF
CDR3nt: TGTGCCAGCAGCCAAGAAGGGGGCGATGGCTACACCTTC

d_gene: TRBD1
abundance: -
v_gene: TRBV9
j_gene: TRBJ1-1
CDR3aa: CASSAGQGGIEAFF
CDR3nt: TGTGCCAGCAGCGCCGGACAGGGGGGAATTGAAGCTTTCTTT

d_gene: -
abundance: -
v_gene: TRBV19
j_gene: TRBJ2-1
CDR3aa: CASRDTIYNEQFF
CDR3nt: TGTGCCAGTAGGGACACCATCTACAATGAGCAGTTCTTC

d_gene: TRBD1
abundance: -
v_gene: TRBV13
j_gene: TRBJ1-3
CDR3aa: CASRFRQGSSGNTIYF
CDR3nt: TGTGCCAGCAGATTTCGACAGGGATCCTCTGGAAACACCATATATTTT

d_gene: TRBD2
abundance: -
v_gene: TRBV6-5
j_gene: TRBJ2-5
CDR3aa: CASSYASGEETQYF
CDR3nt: TGTGCCAGCAGTTACGCTAGCGGAGAAGAGACCCAGTACTTC

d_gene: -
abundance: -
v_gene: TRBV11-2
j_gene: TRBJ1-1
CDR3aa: CASSLHQGSTEAFF
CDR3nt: TGTGCCAGCAGCTTACATCAGGGGTCCACTGAAGCTTTCTTT

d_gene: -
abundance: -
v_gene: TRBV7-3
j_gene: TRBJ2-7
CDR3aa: CASSLGVSDPEQYF
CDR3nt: TGTGCCAGCAGCTTAGGAGTCTCAGACCCCGAGCAGTACTTC

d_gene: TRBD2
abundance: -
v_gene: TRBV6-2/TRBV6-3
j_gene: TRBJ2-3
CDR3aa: CASRPSGSRTDTQYF
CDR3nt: TGTGCCAGCAGACCTAGCGGGAGTAGAACAGATACGCAGTATTTT

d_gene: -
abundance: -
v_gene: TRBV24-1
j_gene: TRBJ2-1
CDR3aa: CATSDLGGTSSYNEQFF
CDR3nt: TGTGCCACCAGTGATTTGGGGGGGACGAGCTCCTACAATGAGCAGTTCTTC

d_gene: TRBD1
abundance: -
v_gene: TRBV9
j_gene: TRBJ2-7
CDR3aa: CASSVEQGAYEQYF
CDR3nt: TGTGCCAGCAGCGTAGAACAGGGGGCTTACGAGCAGTACTTC

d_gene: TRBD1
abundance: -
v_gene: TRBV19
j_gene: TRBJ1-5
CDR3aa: CASSLRQGGGYQPQHF
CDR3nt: TGTGCCAGTAGTCTTCGACAGGGGGGAGGGTATCAGCCCCAGCATTTT

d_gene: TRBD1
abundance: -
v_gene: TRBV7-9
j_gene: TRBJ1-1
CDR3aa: CASSSTRPVDRDTEAFF
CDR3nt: TGTGCCAGCAGCTCCACCCGTCCCGTGGACAGGGACACTGAAGCTTTCTTT

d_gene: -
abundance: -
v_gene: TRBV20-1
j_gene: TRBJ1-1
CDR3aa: CSANDYPRAFF
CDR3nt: TGCAGTGCTAATGATTATCCTAGGGCTTTCTTT

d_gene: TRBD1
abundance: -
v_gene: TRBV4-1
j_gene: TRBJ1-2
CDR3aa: CASSFRARGQGANDYGYTF
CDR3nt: TGCGCCAGCAGCTTCCGGGCCAGGGGACAGGGCGCAAACGACTATGGCTACACCTTC

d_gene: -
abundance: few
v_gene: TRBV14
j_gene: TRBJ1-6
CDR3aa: CASSQDAGGSSSSPLHF
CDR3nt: TGTGCCAGCAGCCAAGATGCCGGGGGTTCGTCGTCTTCACCCCTCCACTTT

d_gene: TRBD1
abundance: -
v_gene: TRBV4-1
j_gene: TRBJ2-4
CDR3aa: CASSQSGTGTIQNIQYF
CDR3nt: TGCGCCAGCAGCCAGTCCGGGACAGGGACCATTCAAAACATTCAGTACTTC

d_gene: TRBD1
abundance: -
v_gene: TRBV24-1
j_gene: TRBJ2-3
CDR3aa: CATSDDRVVTDTQYF
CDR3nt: TGTGCCACCAGTGACGACAGGGTTGTCACAGATACGCAGTATTTT

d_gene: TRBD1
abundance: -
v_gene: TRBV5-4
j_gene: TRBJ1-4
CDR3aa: CASSLRGTGGEKLFF
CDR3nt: TGTGCCAGCAGCTTGCGAGGGACAGGGGGCGAAAAACTGTTTTTT

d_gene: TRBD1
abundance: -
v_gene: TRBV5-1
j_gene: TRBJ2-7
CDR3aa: CASSFDGTGPYEQYF
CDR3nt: TGCGCCAGCAGCTTTGACGGGACAGGGCCGTACGAGCAGTACTTC

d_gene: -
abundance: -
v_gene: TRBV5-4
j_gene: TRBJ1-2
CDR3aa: CASSYRGAGDGYTF
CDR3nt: TGTGCCAGCAGCTACCGGGGAGCTGGGGATGGCTACACCTTC